This TCR beta chain was identified in a study of shared clonotypes between healthy human individuals. Findings and caveats of the study: Incomplete sequencing of sorted subsets was indicated by rarefaction despite large depth. It was the few donors that limited the genetic and exposure-history diversity represented. Larger estimated richness was generally recorded for naive subsets relative to memory subsets.

This table comes from immunoSEQ multiplex PCR, and its TCRdb copy is limited to in-frame clones, with some not included. The table records 2 million to 3 million clones, 93% of them present only once. Donors comprised only Caucasian adults living in Nashville, Tennessee. Germline CDR1 and CDR2: SNHLY and FYNNEI. V lost 6 bases to trimming and J lost 3 bases; unmatched junction nucleotides: 7. This CDR3 contains 16 residues. About this clone: Antigen unknown.

The chain joins TRBV2 to TRBJ2-7, with 14 positions matching TRBD2. The TCR was taken from a young man in good health. Some clones in this sample may be carry-over from other donors' samples. Sequencing was carried out using naive CD4+ T cells from PBMCs. Subset in this sample: CD45RA+ positively selected. CDR3 sequence reads: CASSEGLAGVFYEQYF. The DNA for the CDR3 is TGTGCCAGCAGCGAGGGACTAGCGGGAGTATTCTACGAGCAGTACTTC.